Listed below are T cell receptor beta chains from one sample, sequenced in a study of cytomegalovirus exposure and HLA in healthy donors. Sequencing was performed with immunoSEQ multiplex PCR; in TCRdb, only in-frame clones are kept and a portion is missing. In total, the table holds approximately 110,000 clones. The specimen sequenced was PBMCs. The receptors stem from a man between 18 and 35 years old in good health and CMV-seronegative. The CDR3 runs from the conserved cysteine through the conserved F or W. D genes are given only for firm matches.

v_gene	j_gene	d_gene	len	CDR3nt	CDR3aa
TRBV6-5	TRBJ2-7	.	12	TGTGCCAGCAGTTTTCAGGGGTACGAGCAGTACTTC	CASSFQGYEQYF
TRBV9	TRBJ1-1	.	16	TGTGCCAGCAGCGGCCCTTTCCAGGGAGGAAGCGCGGAAGCTTTCTTT	CASSGPFQGGSAEAFF
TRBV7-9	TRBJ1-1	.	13	TGTGCCAGCAGCTCCGAATCGGAGGATGAAGCTTTCTTT	CASSSESEDEAFF
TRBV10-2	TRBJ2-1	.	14	TGCGCCAGCAGTGAGTCTGTTAGTATTCGTGAGCAGTTCTTC	CASSESVSIREQFF
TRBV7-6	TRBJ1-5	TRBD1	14	TGTGCCAGCAGCTTAGTCCAGGGGGGACAGCCCCAGCATTTT	CASSLVQGGQPQHF
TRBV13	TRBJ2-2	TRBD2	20	TGTGCCAGCAGCTTAATTCCGGCTAGCGGGGGGGCCGGTCCCACCGGGGAGCTGTTTTTT	CASSLIPASGGAGPTGELFF
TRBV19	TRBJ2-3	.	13	TGTGCCAGTAGTATTCAGGGGACAGATACGCAGTATTTT	CASSIQGTDTQYF
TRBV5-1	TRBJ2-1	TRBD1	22	TGCGCCAGCAGCGCCTTGCATGGACTTCCGGGACAGAGAGGTTCCCTCTACAATGAGCAGTTCTTC	CASSALHGLPGQRGSLYNEQFF
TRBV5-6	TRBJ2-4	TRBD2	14	TGTGCCAGCAGCTTAGCGGGAGCGGAGGGCATTCAGTACTTC	CASSLAGAEGIQYF
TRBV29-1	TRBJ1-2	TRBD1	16	TGCAGCGTACCATCCACGGGACAGGGGGCTATCTATGGCTACACCTTC	CSVPSTGQGAIYGYTF
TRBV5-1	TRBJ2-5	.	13	TGCGCCAGCAGCTCCGAGGGAGGCGAGACCCAGTACTTC	CASSSEGGETQYF
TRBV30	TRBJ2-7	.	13	TGTGCCTGGAGTAGGCTAGGCGCCTACGAGCAGTACTTC	CAWSRLGAYEQYF
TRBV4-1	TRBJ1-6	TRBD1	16	TGCGCCAGCAGCCAGGGGACTACAGGGGGCAATTCACCCCTCCACTTT	CASSQGTTGGNSPLHF
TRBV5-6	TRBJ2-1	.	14	TGTGCCAGCAGCCTCCTTGCAGGGTCAAATGAGCAGTTCTTC	CASSLLAGSNEQFF
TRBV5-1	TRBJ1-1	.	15	TGCGCCAGCAGCTTGCAAGGATTAGGGGTCACTGAAGCTTTCTTT	CASSLQGLGVTEAFF
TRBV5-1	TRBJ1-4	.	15	TGCGCCAGCAGCCCTCCGGGGGCGGCGGGAGGAAAACTGTTTTTT	CASSPPGAAGGKLFF
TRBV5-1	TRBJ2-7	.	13	TGCGCCAGCAGCTTGTCCAGCGCCTACGAGCAGTACTTC	CASSLSSAYEQYF
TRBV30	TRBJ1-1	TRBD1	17	TGTGCCTGGAGAGTAGGCTTCTACAGGGGCCTGAACACTGAAGCTTTCTTT	CAWRVGFYRGLNTEAFF
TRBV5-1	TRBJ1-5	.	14	TGCGCCAGCAGCTCCGGACTCAGCAATCAGCCCCAGCATTTT	CASSSGLSNQPQHF
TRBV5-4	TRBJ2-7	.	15	TGTGCCAGCAGCGAGAGCGTTGGGGCACACTACGAGCAGTACTTC	CASSESVGAHYEQYF
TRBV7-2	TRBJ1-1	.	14	TGTGCCAGCAGCTTTTACGGCAGGGATAGTGAAGCTTTCTTT	CASSFYGRDSEAFF
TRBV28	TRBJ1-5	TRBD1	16	TGTGCCAGCACTAGGACAGGGAAGGATTATGGTCAGCCCCAGCATTTT	CASTRTGKDYGQPQHF
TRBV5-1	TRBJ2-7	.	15	TGCGCCAGCAGCTCGCAGGGCTCGCTTTCCTACGAGCAGTACTTC	CASSSQGSLSYEQYF
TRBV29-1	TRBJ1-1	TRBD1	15	TGCAGCGTTGCAGGGGGCTGGGGAATGAACACTGAAGCTTTCTTT	CSVAGGWGMNTEAFF
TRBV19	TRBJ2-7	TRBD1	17	TGTGCCAGTAGTCCCAACCAAAAACCGGGACAGTTCTACGAGCAGTACTTC	CASSPNQKPGQFYEQYF
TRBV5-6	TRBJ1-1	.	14	TGTGCCAGCAGCCTACAGGGAATGAACACTGAAGCTTTCTTT	CASSLQGMNTEAFF
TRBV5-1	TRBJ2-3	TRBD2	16	TGCGCCAGCAGAGATCTAGCGGGGGGGGGCACAGATACGCAGTATTTT	CASRDLAGGGTDTQYF
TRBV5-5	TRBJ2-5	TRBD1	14	TGTGCCAGCAACCTAGGGACAGTCCAAGAGACCCAGTACTTC	CASNLGTVQETQYF
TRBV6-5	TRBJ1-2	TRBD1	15	TGTGCCAGCAGTTACGGTGAGGGACAGGGTTTCGGCTACACCTTC	CASSYGEGQGFGYTF
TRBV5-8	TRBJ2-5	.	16	TGTGCCAGCAGCGTGGGACCCTTGGGAGACCAAGAGACCCAGTACTTC	CASSVGPLGDQETQYF
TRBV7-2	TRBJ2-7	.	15	TGTGCCAGCAGCTCCATTCCCGGGAGCTCCTACGAGCAGTACTTC	CASSSIPGSSYEQYF